This is a list of T cell receptor beta chains from one sample in a study of blood T cells in healthy people across ages. TCRdb re-called the 5' RACE reads with MiXCR, one entry per CDR3 protein. The sample holds 1.8 million or so distinct CDR3 sequences, around 42% seen once. The sample comprised blood. The source of these receptors is a human donor in good health. The CDR3 runs from the conserved cysteine through the conserved F or W. The order of the fields is CDR3 DNA, CDR3 protein, clone size, D gene, J gene, V gene. D genes are given only for firm matches. Size tells how often a clone was seen (once, few, many) or the class of an expanded clone, and some rows leave it out.

cdr3_nt: TGTGCCAGCAGCCCATTGGCCGGGACAGGGGTGGTTGAGCAGTTCTTC
cdr3_aa: CASSPLAGTGVVEQFF
clone_size: few
d_call: TRBD1
j_call: TRBJ2-1
v_call: TRBV5-4

cdr3_nt: TGTGCCAGCAGAAGCGACCCAAACTATGGCTACACCTTC
cdr3_aa: CASRSDPNYGYTF
clone_size: .
d_call: .
j_call: TRBJ1-2
v_call: TRBV7-2

cdr3_nt: TGTGCCAGCAGCCTCCGTGGCCGGGGCTCCTACAATGAGCAGTTCTTC
cdr3_aa: CASSLRGRGSYNEQFF
clone_size: few
d_call: .
j_call: TRBJ2-1
v_call: TRBV7-3

cdr3_nt: TGTGCCAGCTCACCGATAAGGGTAGGCAATCAGCCCCAGCATTTT
cdr3_aa: CASSPIRVGNQPQHF
clone_size: .
d_call: .
j_call: TRBJ1-5
v_call: TRBV18

cdr3_nt: TGCAGCGTTGGAACCTTCAGGAACAATGAGCAGTTCTTC
cdr3_aa: CSVGTFRNNEQFF
clone_size: few
d_call: .
j_call: TRBJ2-1
v_call: TRBV29-1

cdr3_nt: TGCAGCGTTGGGGGGGGGGCCCAATCGAACGAGCAGTACTTC
cdr3_aa: CSVGGGAQSNEQYF
clone_size: .
d_call: .
j_call: TRBJ2-7
v_call: TRBV29-1

cdr3_nt: TGTGCCAGTAGTATTCTTGGTTCATCTAATGAAAAACTGTTTTTT
cdr3_aa: CASSILGSSNEKLFF
clone_size: .
d_call: .
j_call: TRBJ1-4
v_call: TRBV19

cdr3_nt: TGCGCCAGCAGCCAGCCCCCGGGACGTTCACAAGAGACCCAGTACTTC
cdr3_aa: CASSQPPGRSQETQYF
clone_size: few
d_call: .
j_call: TRBJ2-5
v_call: TRBV5-1

cdr3_nt: TGCGCCAGCAGCCCGAGCTTTGACAGTAATGAAAAACTGTTTTTT
cdr3_aa: CASSPSFDSNEKLFF
clone_size: .
d_call: .
j_call: TRBJ1-4
v_call: TRBV4-3

cdr3_nt: TGTGCCAGCAGCCACCCGGGACAGGGAGGTACCGGCTACACCTTC
cdr3_aa: CASSHPGQGGTGYTF
clone_size: .
d_call: TRBD1
j_call: TRBJ1-2
v_call: TRBV4-2

cdr3_nt: TGTGCCATCAGTGAGTCGACTCGTACGGAACACCAAGAGACCCAGTTCTTC
cdr3_aa: CAISESTRTEHQETQFF
clone_size: .
d_call: .
j_call: TRBJ2-1
v_call: TRBV10-3

cdr3_nt: TGTGCCAGCAGTCCCTCAGGCTCCTACGAGCAGTACTTC
cdr3_aa: CASSPSGSYEQYF
clone_size: many
d_call: .
j_call: TRBJ2-7
v_call: TRBV5-1

cdr3_nt: TGTGCCAGCAGTCCCGCTCGGCGGGGGGCCATGTACCAAGAGACCCAGTACTTC
cdr3_aa: CASSPARRGAMYQETQYF
clone_size: .
d_call: TRBD2
j_call: TRBJ2-5
v_call: TRBV27

cdr3_nt: TGTGCCAGCAGCTTAGTAGACTTCTCTGGAAACACCATATATTTT
cdr3_aa: CASSLVDFSGNTIYF
clone_size: .
d_call: .
j_call: TRBJ1-3
v_call: TRBV11-2

cdr3_nt: TGCAGTGCTATGACTAGCGGGGGCCTCAAGACCCAGTACTTC
cdr3_aa: CSAMTSGGLKTQYF
clone_size: .
d_call: TRBD2
j_call: TRBJ2-5
v_call: TRBV20-1

cdr3_nt: TGTGCCACCAGCGGGGGGACAGACTCCTACGAGCAGTACTTC
cdr3_aa: CATSGGTDSYEQYF
clone_size: .
d_call: .
j_call: TRBJ2-7
v_call: TRBV15

cdr3_nt: TGTGCCATCAGTGAGGAGACCCACAATGAGCAGTTCTTC
cdr3_aa: CAISEETHNEQFF
clone_size: few
d_call: .
j_call: TRBJ2-1
v_call: TRBV10-3

cdr3_nt: TGTGCCAGTTCGACTTCTCACCTCGGAGATACGCAGTATTTT
cdr3_aa: CASSTSHLGDTQYF
clone_size: few
d_call: .
j_call: TRBJ2-3
v_call: TRBV7-7

cdr3_nt: TGCAGTGCGGAAACTAGGGGAGGCACAGATACGCAGTATTTT
cdr3_aa: CSAETRGGTDTQYF
clone_size: .
d_call: .
j_call: TRBJ2-3
v_call: TRBV20-1

cdr3_nt: TGTGCCAGCAGCCTTGAAGGGACTATCGATGAGCAGTTCTTC
cdr3_aa: CASSLEGTIDEQFF
clone_size: many
d_call: TRBD2
j_call: TRBJ2-1
v_call: TRBV6-5

cdr3_nt: TGTGCCAGCAGCTTAATTTCCACCCAAGAGACCCAGTACTTC
cdr3_aa: CASSLISTQETQYF
clone_size: few
d_call: .
j_call: TRBJ2-5
v_call: TRBV7-2

cdr3_nt: TGTGCCAGCAGCTTAGCGTATGGTGAAAAACTGTTTTTT
cdr3_aa: CASSLAYGEKLFF
clone_size: .
d_call: .
j_call: TRBJ1-4
v_call: TRBV7-9

cdr3_nt: TGCAGTGCAGAAAGGACAGGGAGCTCCTACGAGCAGTACTTC
cdr3_aa: CSAERTGSSYEQYF
clone_size: .
d_call: TRBD1
j_call: TRBJ2-7
v_call: TRBV20-1

cdr3_nt: TGTGCCAGCAGCTTGGGTTGGGATAGCAATCAGCCCCAGCATTTT
cdr3_aa: CASSLGWDSNQPQHF
clone_size: .
d_call: .
j_call: TRBJ1-5
v_call: TRBV7-9

cdr3_nt: TGCAGTGCTAGTGGAGCACATAGCGGGGGGACCACAGATACGCAGTATTTT
cdr3_aa: CSASGAHSGGTTDTQYF
clone_size: .
d_call: TRBD2
j_call: TRBJ2-3
v_call: TRBV20-1

cdr3_nt: TGCAGTGCAAGTAGGGCAGGAGTACGTAACTATGGCTACACCTTC
cdr3_aa: CSASRAGVRNYGYTF
clone_size: .
d_call: .
j_call: TRBJ1-2
v_call: TRBV20-1

cdr3_nt: TGTGCCAGCAGCCGTGGGACAGACTACAATGAGCAGTTCTTC
cdr3_aa: CASSRGTDYNEQFF
clone_size: .
d_call: TRBD1
j_call: TRBJ2-1
v_call: TRBV14

cdr3_nt: TGTGCTAGTGGTTTGTACGGGCACACTGAAGCTTTCTTT
cdr3_aa: CASGLYGHTEAFF
clone_size: .
d_call: .
j_call: TRBJ1-1
v_call: TRBV12-5

cdr3_nt: TGCAGCGTTTCTTCCGGCCCCTACGAGCAGTACTTC
cdr3_aa: CSVSSGPYEQYF
clone_size: .
d_call: .
j_call: TRBJ2-7
v_call: TRBV29-1

cdr3_nt: TGCGCCAGCAGCCTGCCAACGCCGGGGACCAGCTCCTACGAGCAGTACTTC
cdr3_aa: CASSLPTPGTSSYEQYF
clone_size: .
d_call: .
j_call: TRBJ2-7
v_call: TRBV5-1

cdr3_nt: TGTGCCAGCAGCCAAGATGGTGGCTCGGGTATCGATGAGCAGTTCTTC
cdr3_aa: CASSQDGGSGIDEQFF
clone_size: .
d_call: .
j_call: TRBJ2-1
v_call: TRBV4-2

cdr3_nt: TGTGCCAGCAGCCCGAGGGGACAGGGGGTAGCGGGCCACACCTTC
cdr3_aa: CASSPRGQGVAGHTF
clone_size: .
d_call: TRBD1
j_call: TRBJ1-2
v_call: TRBV7-2

cdr3_nt: TGTGCCAGCAGTTTTAGGGTAGACTTGGGTTCACCCCTCCACTTT
cdr3_aa: CASSFRVDLGSPLHF
clone_size: few
d_call: .
j_call: TRBJ1-6
v_call: TRBV27

cdr3_nt: TGTGCCAGCAGCTGGACAGGGGGTCTTGGCTACACCTTC
cdr3_aa: CASSWTGGLGYTF
clone_size: .
d_call: TRBD1
j_call: TRBJ1-2
v_call: TRBV7-2

cdr3_nt: TGTGCCAGCAGCTTGACCGGGACTCCTAGCACAGATACGCAGTATTTT
cdr3_aa: CASSLTGTPSTDTQYF
clone_size: .
d_call: .
j_call: TRBJ2-3
v_call: TRBV5-6

cdr3_nt: TGTGCCAGCAGCCAAGAGCCCGTCAGGGGAGCCGGGGAGCTGTTTTTT
cdr3_aa: CASSQEPVRGAGELFF
clone_size: .
d_call: .
j_call: TRBJ2-2
v_call: TRBV14